The 31 T cell receptor beta chains given below trace back to one sample, sequenced in a study of T-cell memory formation after mild COVID-19 (dated by TCRdb to the early 2020s). Library preparation employed 5' RACE. Sequencing took place on an Illumina NovaSeq 6000. TCRdb applied fastp at Q25 and MiXCR to the public reads, then kept only in-frame beta chains. Each CDR3 protein gets just one entry, which takes the most common genes and DNA from the rows behind it. This sample lists roughly 550,000 distinct CDR3 sequences; over 20% were detected once. Clones ranked in the top ten supply 9.5% to 15% of the sample. Sequenced input: PBMCs or a T cell subset sorted from them (not recorded which). The receptors were gathered from an adult woman who had mild COVID-19 (a few samples of this study predate the infection). The sample titles of this study are shuffled in the database, so cell type and time point are left out; the donor was told from shared clones.

This clonotype was seen at least ten times. The chain recombines TRBV5-1 with TRBJ2-1; TRBD1 matches 11 bases. The ends lost 0 bases at V and 10 bases at J; junction bases unmatched: 12. This CDR3 has 17 amino acids. Germline CDR1 reads SGHRS; CDR2 reads YFSETQ. The CDR3 DNA sequence: TGCGCCAGCAGCTTGGAGGTTATAGGACAGGGGGCTAGGGAGCAGTTCTTC. It specifies CASSLEVIGQGAREQFF.

In this sample, this clonotype turned up a few times. The chain combines TRBV24-1 with TRBJ2-3; a weak D match, TRBD1 (5 bases). CDR1 and CDR2 (germline): KGHDR, SFDVKD. V lost 7 bases, J lost 0 bases, and 10 bases lay in between. CDR3 size: 14 residues. The CDR3 region is CATSSTASTDTQYF. CDR3 nucleotide sequence: TGTGCCACCAGCTCGACAGCCAGCACAGATACGCAGTATTTT.

This chain links TRBV2 with TRBJ2-5; 13 bases map to TRBD2. V dropped 3 bases and J dropped 4; count of bases not matched to a gene: 5. Germline CDR1 SNHLY, CDR2 FYNNEI. The CDR3 is 16 amino acids. CDR3 region: CASSEGLAGWRETQYF. The DNA of the CDR3 is TGTGCCAGCAGTGAGGGACTAGCGGGGTGGCGAGAGACCCAGTACTTC.

The V and J genes are TRBV6-2 or TRBV6-3 and TRBJ1-1, with D maybe TRBD1 (5 bases). The V gene lost 8 bases and the J gene lost 0 bases, with 16 bases spanning the gap. Germline CDR1 and CDR2: MNHEY and SVGEGT. The CDR3 length is 15 residues. The chain's CDR3 is CASLWGRRMNTEAFF. DNA of the CDR3: TGTGCCAGCCTCTGGGGCCGCAGAATGAACACTGAAGCTTTCTTT.

The chain has TRBV5-8 and TRBJ1-2, with D possibly being TRBD1 (5 bases). Looked up from germline, CDR1 is SGHTS and CDR2 is YDEGEE. CDR3 size: 13 residues. V lost 1 base, J lost 8 bases, and 12 bases lay in between. CDR3 amino acids: CASSLWDGGGYTF. DNA for the CDR3: TGTGCCAGCAGCTTGTGGGACGGCGGCGGCTACACCTTC.

The chain joins TRBV6-2 or TRBV6-3 to TRBJ1-1, with 7 bases fitting TRBD1. Germline V gene data show CDR1 as MNHEY and CDR2 as SVGEGT. The length of the CDR3 is 13 residues. V shed 6 bases and J 4 bases; nucleotides not matched to a gene: 5. The CDR3 DNA sequence: TGTGCCAGCAGAGTACAGGGGTTCACTGAAGCTTTCTTT. Protein sequence: CASRVQGFTEAFF.

This sequence joins TRBV10-3 and TRBJ2-2; D is unresolved. V was shortened by 0 bases and J by 6 bases, with 5 bases between the two germline ends. The CDR3 covers 13 residues. Per germline, CDR1 ENHRY and CDR2 SYGVKD. This CDR3 reads CAISESAPGELFF. The CDR3 bases are TGTGCCATCAGTGAGTCGGCCCCCGGGGAGCTGTTTTTT.

The chain couples TRBV7-6 to TRBJ1-6; D unresolved. Trimming left V 3 bases short and J 5 bases short, with 8 bases between. The CDR3 sequence is 14 residues long. Germline lookup yields CDR1 SGHVS and CDR2 FNYEAQ. CDR3 coding DNA: TGTGCCAGCAGCTTCCGGCCGGATAATTCACCCCTCCACTTT. This translates into CASSFRPDNSPLHF.

This clonotype was found a few times. The rearrangement links TRBV2 to TRBJ1-2; TRBD1 matches at 10 bases. Germline-derived CDR1 and CDR2 are SNHLY and FYNNEI. The CDR3 runs 14 residues. V shed 4 bases, J shed 6 bases, and the junction held 5 bases outside the gene matches. The CDR3 region has the DNA TGTGCCAGCAGTGCTATGGGACAGGGGAATGGCTACACCTTC. It codes for CASSAMGQGNGYTF.

This clonotype was seen only a few times. This chain uses TRBV2 with TRBJ2-2; D possibly corresponds to TRBD2 (5 bases). CDR1 and CDR2 (germline): SNHLY, FYNNEI. This CDR3 has 15 residues. V lost 5 bases and J 0 bases, leaving 10 bases between the germline ends. The CDR3 DNA follows: TGTGCCAGCAGTCGAGCGGCCTCGAACACCGGGGAGCTGTTTTTT. Amino acid sequence: CASSRAASNTGELFF.

The V call is TRBV7-8, the J call TRBJ1-2; TRBD1 is a possible D gene (5 bases). V was shortened by 3 bases and J by 3 bases, with 17 bases between the two germline ends. Germline lookup yields CDR1 SGHVS and CDR2 FQNEAQ. This CDR3 has 16 residues. This chain's CDR3 is CASSFASGLGDYGYTF. The DNA of the CDR3 is TGTGCCAGCAGCTTCGCTTCCGGGCTAGGGGACTATGGCTACACCTTC.

This clonotype was seen a handful of times. The chain carries TRBV7-2 and TRBJ1-3; TRBD1 aligns across 7 bases. Trimming at V came to 5 bases and at J to 2 bases, leaving 6 bases not matched to a gene. The CDR3 has 15 amino acids. Germline V gene sequence: CDR1 SGHTA, CDR2 FQGNSA. The CDR3 DNA sequence: TGTGCCAGCAGCCAAGACAGGGCTACTGGAAACACCATATATTTT. It translates to CASSQDRATGNTIYF. Together with reference TRBV7-2 and TRBJ1-3, the CDR3 gives the full variable domain: GAGVSQSPSNKVTEKGKDVELRCDPISGHTALYWYRQSLGQGLEFLIYFQGNSAPDKSGLPSDRFSAERTGGSVSTLTIQRTQQEDSAVYLCASSQDRATGNTIYFGEGSWLTVV.

This clonotype has a single count. This chain links TRBV25-1 with TRBJ2-6, with D perhaps matching TRBD1 or TRBD2 (5 bases each). The length of the CDR3 is 16 residues. Germline V lookup: CDR1 MGHDK, CDR2 SYGVNS. Deletions cut 3 bases from V and 0 bases from J, with 9 bases between. DNA of the CDR3: TGTGCCAGCAGTGATTTGAGGGGCTCTGGGGCCAACGTCCTGACTTTC. Translation: CASSDLRGSGANVLTF.

The V gene is TRBV10-2, the J gene TRBJ1-1; 8 bases match TRBD1. The germline CDR1 and CDR2 sequences are WSHSY and SAAADI. The CDR3 totals 14 residues. V shed 3 bases and J 3 bases; nucleotides not matched to a gene: 3. The CDR3 loop is CASSETDRDTEAFF. In DNA form, the CDR3 reads TGCGCCAGCAGTGAAACGGACAGGGACACTGAAGCTTTCTTT.

The V and J genes are TRBV12-3 or TRBV12-4 and TRBJ1-1; unclear D gene. This CDR3 spans 13 amino acids. V was trimmed by 3 bases and J by 0 bases, leaving 5 bases between them. The DNA for the CDR3 is TGTGCCAGCAGTTTTGCCCTGAACACTGAAGCTTTCTTT. This codes for CASSFALNTEAFF.

This rearrangement joins TRBV5-1 to TRBJ2-2; D is possibly TRBD1 (6 bases). The length of the CDR3 is 15 residues. CDR1 SGHRS and CDR2 YFSETQ come from the germline V gene. Trimming took off 2 bases at V and 1 base at J, with 9 bases between the two ends. The CDR3 DNA reads TGCGCCAGCAGCTTTGGGACACTGAACACCGGGGAGCTGTTTTTT. Protein: CASSFGTLNTGELFF.

The rearrangement links TRBV7-3 to TRBJ2-3; 11 nucleotides match TRBD2. Germline CDR1 and CDR2: SGHTA and FQGTGA. V was clipped by 5 bases and J by 3 bases; unmatched bases: 10. CDR3 length equals 17 residues. CDR3 coding DNA: TGTGCCAGCAGCACGCCGACTAGCGGGGTCATGACAGATACGCAGTATTTT. Protein: CASSTPTSGVMTDTQYF.

The chain combines TRBV7-9 with TRBJ2-7, with D maybe TRBD1 (7 bases). CDR1 is SEHNR and CDR2 is FQNEAQ in the germline V gene (reference sequence). Between the trimmed V and J ends, which lost 5 bases and 11 bases, there was a span of 22 bases. This CDR3 has 14 residues. CDR3 in DNA: TGTGCCAGCAGCACCAGGGGGGACCCCTGGGAGGAGTACTTC. Amino acid sequence: CASSTRGDPWEEYF.

The chain has TRBV5-6 and TRBJ2-5; D might be TRBD2 (6 bases). The CDR3 consists of 16 residues. The germline gives CDR1 SGHDT, CDR2 YYEEEE. Trimming left V 0 bases short and J 7 bases short, with 19 bases between. The CDR3 DNA reads as TGTGCCAGCAGCTTGGCGGGAGACCCTCCGGGTTGGACCCAGTACTTC. This encodes CASSLAGDPPGWTQYF.

The chain employs TRBV4-2 and TRBJ2-7; TRBD2 matches 7 bases. The CDR3 runs 16 residues. V shed 4 bases, J shed 0 bases, and the junction held 9 bases outside the gene matches. Germline V gene sequence: CDR1 LGHNA, CDR2 YNFKEQ. In DNA, the CDR3 is TGTGCCAGCAGCCGTATGGGGGGGACGCTCTCCTACGAGCAGTACTTC. This encodes CASSRMGGTLSYEQYF.

This clonotype has a handful of counts. J is TRBJ2-1 and V is TRBV20-1; 13 bases agree with TRBD2. This CDR3 has 15 amino acids. The V and J ends lost 3 bases and 8 bases, in that order; junction bases with no gene match: 7. The V gene's germline CDR1 is DFQATT and CDR2 SNEGSKA (reference sequence). CDR3 amino acids: CSASRTSGSNDEQFF. The CDR3 DNA sequence: TGCAGTGCTAGCCGGACTAGCGGGAGCAACGATGAGCAGTTCTTC.

This clonotype has more than one count but fewer than ten. The rearrangement joins TRBV14 to TRBJ1-2; TRBD1 is a possible D gene (5 bases). Trimming removed 0 bases from V and 5 bases from J, with 10 bases in between. The germline CDR1 and CDR2 sequences are SGHDN and FVKESK. There are 14 residues in the CDR3. This CDR3 is CASSQDLGPYGYTF. The CDR3 nucleotides are TGTGCCAGCAGCCAAGATCTGGGGCCGTATGGCTACACCTTC.

This clonotype was detected ten times or more. The V call is TRBV7-2, the J call TRBJ1-1; no firm D call. V was pared by 2 bases and J by 0 bases, with 10 bases between. CDR3 size: 15 residues. Germline values: CDR1 SGHTA, CDR2 FQGNSA. Here the CDR3 DNA reads TGTGCCAGCAGCTTAACAACCGTAATGAACACTGAAGCTTTCTTT. Its protein is CASSLTTVMNTEAFF. The full variable domain, rest sourced from reference TRBV7-2 and TRBJ1-1, is GAGVSQSPSNKVTEKGKDVELRCDPISGHTALYWYRQSLGQGLEFLIYFQGNSAPDKSGLPSDRFSAERTGGSVSTLTIQRTQQEDSAVYLCASSLTTVMNTEAFFGQGTRLTVV.

The rearrangement uses TRBV27 and TRBJ2-7; TRBD2 is a possible D gene (6 bases). Germline V gives CDR1 MNHEY, CDR2 SMNVEV (reference sequence). The CDR3 sequence is 13 residues long. The ends were cut back, 2 bases at V and 5 bases at J, with 10 bases in the middle. Here the CDR3 reads CASSLLEGDEQYF. In DNA, the CDR3 is TGTGCCAGCAGTTTACTGGAGGGAGACGAGCAGTACTTC.

This clonotype was counted only a few times. The chain employs TRBV7-2 and TRBJ1-1; D may be TRBD1 (6 bases). Between the trimmed V and J ends, which lost 2 bases and 7 bases, there was a span of 14 bases. This CDR3 spans 14 amino acids. Germline V gene data show CDR1 as SGHTA and CDR2 as FQGNSA. CDR3 nucleotides: TGTGCCAGCAGCTTACGACAGGCGCGGTTTGAAGCTTTCTTT. Its translation: CASSLRQARFEAFF.

This chain joins TRBV6-5 and TRBJ2-7; possible D gene TRBD2, 5 bases. V was cut by 0 bases and J by 3 bases, with 21 bases left in between. Per germline, CDR1 MNHEY and CDR2 SVGAGI. This CDR3 contains 18 residues. CDR3: CASSYSWYGPYGDYEQYF. In DNA form, the CDR3 reads TGTGCCAGCAGTTACTCTTGGTACGGACCGTACGGGGACTACGAGCAGTACTTC.

Only one count was recorded for this clonotype. This chain uses TRBV7-8 with TRBJ2-7, with 10 bases identical to TRBD2. Germline V gene lookup returns CDR1 SGHVS and CDR2 FQNEAQ. This CDR3 contains 15 residues. J lost 0 bases, V lost 5 bases, and 4 bases had no gene match. The CDR3 DNA reads TGTGCCAGCAGCGGTAGCGGGAGGCGCTCCTACGAGCAGTACTTC. Its protein is CASSGSGRRSYEQYF. The full variable domain, completed using reference TRBV7-8 and TRBJ2-7, is GAGVSQSPRYKVAKRGQDVALRCDPISGHVSLFWYQQALGQGPEFLTYFQNEAQLDKSGLPSDRFFAERPEGSVSTLKIQRTQQEDSAVYLCASSGSGRRSYEQYFGPGTRLTVT.

This clonotype turned up a few times. The chain combines TRBV7-8 with TRBJ2-7, with D possibly TRBD2 on 6 matching bases. From germline, CDR1 is SGHVS and CDR2 FQNEAQ. This CDR3 has 20 amino acids. Trimming stripped 4 bases from V and 3 bases from J, with 31 bases between. The CDR3 sequence: CASSSLGGTQTTRLLYEQYF. The CDR3 DNA reads as TGTGCCAGCAGCTCCCTTGGCGGGACCCAAACAACTCGTCTTCTCTACGAGCAGTACTTC.

This clonotype was detected only a few times. The chain is built from TRBV30 and TRBJ1-2; D gene ambiguous. The V end lost 2 bases, the J end lost 4 bases, and 23 bases lay between the germline ends. CDR3 size: 17 residues. In germline, CDR1 is GTSNPN, CDR2 SVGIG (reference sequence). This CDR3 reads CAWSSGKVSVTSYGYTF. Written as DNA, the CDR3 is TGTGCCTGGAGTTCCGGAAAGGTGTCGGTTACTAGCTATGGCTACACCTTC.

The rearrangement joins TRBV5-6 to TRBJ2-1, with D possibly matching TRBD2 (7 bases). The CDR3 runs 14 residues. Germline CDR1 is SGHDT and CDR2 is YYEEEE. The CDR3 loop reads CSTQDKGGSNEQFF. The CDR3 nucleotides are TGTTCCACCCAAGACAAGGGGGGGAGCAATGAGCAGTTCTTC.

The chain uses TRBV19 and TRBJ2-5; TRBD2 matches at 11 bases. The CDR3 is made up of 16 amino acids. V lost 3 bases to trimming and J lost 4 bases; unmatched junction nucleotides: 7. Germline V gene data show CDR1 as LNHDA and CDR2 as SQIVND (reference sequence). The CDR3 region has the DNA TGTGCCAGTAGTATGAGTTTAGCGGGAGGGGGAGAGACCCAGTACTTC. Its protein is CASSMSLAGGGETQYF.